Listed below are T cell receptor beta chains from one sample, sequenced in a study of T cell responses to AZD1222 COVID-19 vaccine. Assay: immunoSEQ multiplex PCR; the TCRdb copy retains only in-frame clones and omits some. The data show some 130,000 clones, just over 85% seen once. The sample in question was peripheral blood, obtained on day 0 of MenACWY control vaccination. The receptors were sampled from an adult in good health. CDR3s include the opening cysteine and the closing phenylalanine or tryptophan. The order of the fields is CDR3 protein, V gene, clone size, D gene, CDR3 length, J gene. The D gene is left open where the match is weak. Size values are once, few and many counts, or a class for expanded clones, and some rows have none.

CASRVRELAGGPHNEQFF	TRBV27	few	TRBD2	18	TRBJ2-1
CASSLLQGEQYF	TRBV28	-	TRBD1	12	TRBJ2-7
CASSPGDRKIYEQYF	TRBV5-1	-	TRBD1	15	TRBJ2-7
CASSLTGSSEQYF	TRBV7-3	-	-	13	TRBJ2-7
CASSLGYEQYF	TRBV27	-	-	11	TRBJ2-7
CASSLGYGNQPQHF	TRBV28	-	-	14	TRBJ1-5
CSVVWRTDTQYF	TRBV29-1	once	-	12	TRBJ2-3
CASSHNPGRSPTDTQYF	TRBV6-6	-	-	17	TRBJ2-3
CATTSRAGGQYLEAFF	TRBV28	-	TRBD1	16	TRBJ1-1
CAWRAPPIAEQFF	TRBV30	-	-	13	TRBJ2-1
CASGAGVPYNEQFF	TRBV28	-	TRBD2	14	TRBJ2-1
CASSTNVGKYGYTF	TRBV27	few	-	14	TRBJ1-2
CASSIGFGYTF	TRBV19	-	-	11	TRBJ1-2
CASSLAGGPATQYF	TRBV7-9	-	TRBD2	14	TRBJ2-5
CASSQEIPNLTTQYF	TRBV3-1/TRBV3-2	-	-	15	TRBJ2-5
CASSTRQEVRYGYTF	TRBV27	-	-	15	TRBJ1-2
CASSPRISGYQETQYF	TRBV9	-	-	16	TRBJ2-5
CASSLTSGSYNEQFF	TRBV5-1	once	TRBD2	15	TRBJ2-1
CASSLGSGRAYEQYF	TRBV11-1	-	TRBD2	15	TRBJ2-7
CASSIQGAYEQYF	TRBV10-2	-	TRBD1	13	TRBJ2-7
CASSAAGSSYNEQFF	TRBV9	once	-	15	TRBJ2-1
CASRGEVEWRNTEAFF	TRBV2	-	-	16	TRBJ1-1
CASSSIGGSAETQYF	TRBV7-8	-	-	15	TRBJ2-5
CASSFGGGYEQYF	TRBV27	-	TRBD2	13	TRBJ2-7
CASSRPGQLDQPQHF	TRBV4-1	once	TRBD1	15	TRBJ1-5
CASSRTQGANTGELFF	TRBV5-1	-	TRBD1	16	TRBJ2-2
CASSEPGTATYGYTF	TRBV2	-	TRBD1	15	TRBJ1-2
CAWWRGRGIYGYTF	TRBV30	few	TRBD1	14	TRBJ1-2
CASSRDISRGEQYF	TRBV28	-	-	14	TRBJ2-7
CASSPFRTRPYEQYF	TRBV18	few	-	15	TRBJ2-7
CASSSGHNEKLFF	TRBV6-2/TRBV6-3	-	-	13	TRBJ1-4
CSGGEDEQFF	TRBV29-1	-	-	10	TRBJ2-1
CASRTGAGANYGYTF	TRBV6-6	-	-	15	TRBJ1-2
CASSEAPDAYGYTF	TRBV6-1	-	-	14	TRBJ1-2
CASSIIWSTETQYF	TRBV19	-	-	14	TRBJ2-5
CASSHEGRGNEKLFF	TRBV5-1	-	-	15	TRBJ1-4
CASSPYIQGGTEAFF	TRBV5-1	-	TRBD1	15	TRBJ1-1
CASSFWGGTEAFF	TRBV12-3/TRBV12-4	-	-	13	TRBJ1-1
CASSLGVEAFF	TRBV12-3/TRBV12-4	-	-	11	TRBJ1-1
CASSGTNGVKLFF	TRBV11-2	-	-	13	TRBJ1-4
CASSPPQPSYEQYF	TRBV18	-	-	14	TRBJ2-7
CASSPPGLETQYF	TRBV18	-	-	13	TRBJ2-5
CASRQGINEKLFF	TRBV28	-	-	13	TRBJ1-4
CASSVDQGNTGELFF	TRBV2	-	-	15	TRBJ2-2
CASSKWNPIHHNSPLHF	TRBV3-1/TRBV3-2	-	-	17	TRBJ1-6
CASPRGGYTF	TRBV5-1	-	-	10	TRBJ1-2
CASSTGTGTGGLMNTEAFF	TRBV19	-	TRBD1	19	TRBJ1-1
CASSLARLARSHEQFF	TRBV11-2	-	TRBD2	16	TRBJ2-1
CATSDFPSGTNTGELFF	TRBV24-1	-	TRBD2	17	TRBJ2-2
CASSEGSPNSPLHF	TRBV2	-	-	14	TRBJ1-6
CAWTRGWGARGNTIYF	TRBV30	-	-	16	TRBJ1-3
CASSPVSENEQFF	TRBV4-2	-	-	13	TRBJ2-1
CASSSGGAKNIQYF	TRBV5-1	-	TRBD2	14	TRBJ2-4
CASSPRVGSRNEQFF	TRBV28	-	-	15	TRBJ2-1
CASSLEGSYEQYF	TRBV5-1	-	-	13	TRBJ2-7
CSASFSRDRQFF	TRBV20-1	-	TRBD1	12	TRBJ2-1
CASSKTGMNTEAFF	TRBV28	few	-	14	TRBJ1-1